The clone carrying this TCR beta chain has more than one count but fewer than ten. Its target is unknown. This specimen comes from a study of identical twins. Findings and limits, study-wide: Monozygotic twin pairs showed more out-of-frame TCR alpha sharing than models estimated.

Germline assignment: CDR1 SNHLY and CDR2 FYNNEI. Trimming at V came to 10 bases and at J to 0 bases, leaving 3 bases not matched to a gene. The CDR3 is made up of 14 amino acids. One entry per CDR3 protein results from TCRdb running MiXCR on the 5' RACE reads. The sample has about 200,000 distinct CDR3 sequences; under 12% are singletons. This chain uses TRBV2 with TRBJ2-2; 9 nucleotides align to TRBD2. The specimen sequenced was memory T cells sorted from blood. The origin of this receptor is a man aged 50 to 60 in good health. DNA of the CDR3: TGTGCCACGGGCGGGGGGGCGAACACCGGGGAGCTGTTTTTT. This gives the protein CATGGGANTGELFF.